These 27 T cell receptor beta chains share one sample of origin, sequenced in a study of cytomegalovirus exposure and HLA in healthy donors. Vbeta (60) and Jbeta (13) primers were used in the PCR. The protocol was immunoSEQ multiplex PCR, while the TCRdb copy is restricted to in-frame clones and leaves out a portion. This sample's table reports 80,000 or so clones. The sample taken for sequencing was PBMCs. These receptors all stem from a woman in her twenties or thirties in good health and CMV-seronegative.

This chain's CDR3 is CAWSTGNYGYTF. CDR3 in DNA: TGTGCCTGGAGTACAGGGAACTATGGCTACACCTTC. This chain uses TRBV30 with TRBJ1-2, with D possibly being TRBD1 (6 bases). The germline gives CDR1 GTSNPN, CDR2 SVGIG (reference sequence). Trimming took 2 bases from V and 2 from J, leaving 6 bases between them. The CDR3 is 12 residues long.

The rearrangement uses TRBV6-1 and TRBJ1-2, with 7 bases identical to TRBD1. The CDR3 loop spans 15 amino acids. Germline assignment: CDR1 MNHNS and CDR2 SASEGT. V lost 5 bases, J lost 8 bases, and 14 bases stayed unmatched. In DNA form, the CDR3 reads TGTGCCAGCAGTCCCGACAGGGCGATGCTTGGGGGCTACACCTTC. Amino acid sequence: CASSPDRAMLGGYTF.

This chain joins TRBV30 and TRBJ1-1; no clear D gene. The CDR3 is 13 amino acids. Germline CDR1 and CDR2: GTSNPN and SVGIG (reference sequence). The V end was cut by 5 bases, the J end by 5 bases, with 15 bases between. DNA of the CDR3: TGTGCCTGGGTATCTTGGACTGGGACTGAAGCTTTCTTT. It translates to CAWVSWTGTEAFF.

In the case of this clone: The same CDR3 arises from other DNA sequences in this sample as well. The rearrangement joins TRBV19 to TRBJ2-1, with D maybe TRBD2 (6 bases). The germline V and J ends were trimmed by 3 bases and 7 bases, with 10 bases remaining between them. The germline gives CDR1 LNHDA, CDR2 SQIVND (reference sequence). The CDR3 spans 13 residues. CDR3 sequence: CASSIGTPNEQFF. For the CDR3, the DNA is TGTGCCAGTAGTATCGGGACTCCTAATGAGCAGTTCTTC.

The gene calls are TRBV6-1 and TRBJ2-2; TRBD1 agrees at 9 bases. CDR1 is MNHNS and CDR2 is SASEGT in the germline V gene. The CDR3 has 14 residues. Trimming took 7 bases from V and 11 from J; bases not matched to a gene: 11. This CDR3 reads CASNGGDRVPELFF. The CDR3 DNA follows: TGTGCCAGCAACGGTGGGGACAGGGTGCCAGAGCTGTTTTTT.

CDR3 sequence: CASSLVGQGSIYGYTF. DNA for the CDR3: TGTGCCAGCAGTTTAGTGGGTCAGGGGTCAATCTATGGCTACACCTTC. The J gene is TRBJ1-2, the V gene TRBV27; possibly TRBD1 for D (6 bases). There are 16 residues in the CDR3. The ends were cut back, 2 bases at V and 4 bases at J, with 17 bases in the middle. Germline V gene lookup returns CDR1 MNHEY and CDR2 SMNVEV (reference sequence).

Comment on this clone: Other DNA sequences from this sample encode an identical CDR3 as well. The V gene is TRBV19, the J gene TRBJ2-1; a possible D gene is TRBD1 (5 bases). The germline gives CDR1 LNHDA, CDR2 SQIVND (reference sequence). V shed 7 bases and J shed 0 bases, with 13 bases lying between them. CDR3 size: 15 residues. The CDR3 is CASTPDRSSYNEQFF. The DNA of the CDR3 is TGTGCCAGTACCCCCGACAGAAGCTCCTACAATGAGCAGTTCTTC. Full variable domain (rest looked up from reference TRBV19 and TRBJ2-1): DGGITQSPKYLFRKEGQNVTLSCEQNLNHDAMYWYRQDPGQGLRLIYYSQIVNDFQKGDIAEGYSVSREKKESFPLTVTSAQKNPTAFYLCASTPDRSSYNEQFFGPGTRLTVL.

The rearrangement joins TRBV7-9 to TRBJ1-1; D is possibly TRBD1 (5 bases). This CDR3 is 13 amino acids long. Germline V lookup: CDR1 SEHNR, CDR2 FQNEAQ (reference sequence). The V end lost 4 bases, the J end lost 1 base, and 7 bases lay between the germline ends. The CDR3 protein is CASSWTPNTEAFF. CDR3 in DNA: TGTGCCAGCAGCTGGACACCGAACACTGAAGCTTTCTTT.

V is TRBV5-5 and J is TRBJ2-7; D gene unclear. In germline, CDR1 is SGHKS, CDR2 YYEKEE (reference sequence). V shed 2 bases and J shed 4 bases, with 16 bases lying between them. This CDR3 contains 15 residues. The CDR3 DNA sequence: TGTGCCAGCAGCTTCACAGCAAATACCGTTTACGAGCAGTACTTC. Protein sequence: CASSFTANTVYEQYF. The variable domain in full, with the rest retrieved from reference TRBV5-5 and TRBJ2-7, is DAGVTQSPTHLIKTRGQQVTLRCSPISGHKSVSWYQQVLGQGPQFIFQYYEKEERGRGNFPDRFSARQFPNYSSELNVNALLLGDSALYLCASSFTANTVYEQYFGPGTRLTVT.

The rearrangement joins TRBV4-1 to TRBJ2-3, with 9 bases matching TRBD2. V lost 0 bases to trimming and J lost 4 bases; unmatched junction nucleotides: 8. This CDR3 spans 17 amino acids. CDR1 is MGHRA and CDR2 is YSYEKL in the germline V gene. DNA of the CDR3: TGCGCCAGCAGCCAAGATGCGGCGGGGGGGCCCGCAGATACGCAGTATTTT. Its protein is CASSQDAAGGPADTQYF.

The rearrangement uses TRBV6-1 and TRBJ1-2; unclear D gene. The germline V gene has CDR1 MNHNS and CDR2 SASEGT. CDR3 length: 13 residues. Trimming stripped 4 bases from V and 6 bases from J, with 12 bases between. CDR3 DNA: TGTGCCAGCAGTGGTCCGGGTGACCATGGCTACACCTTC. Amino acid sequence: CASSGPGDHGYTF.

The chain uses TRBV5-1 and TRBJ2-1; tentatively, D is TRBD1 (5 bases). V lost 0 bases to trimming and J lost 4 bases, with 11 bases between them. This CDR3 is built from 15 residues. Germline V gene data show CDR1 as SGHRS and CDR2 as YFSETQ. For the CDR3, the DNA is TGCGCCAGCAGCTTGGGAGTGGGGCCATACAATGAGCAGTTCTTC. As protein: CASSLGVGPYNEQFF.

On this clone: Other DNA sequences in the sample encode the same CDR3. This sequence joins TRBV2 and TRBJ1-1; TRBD1 agrees at 9 bases. V trimming: 6 bases; J trimming: 4 bases; junction bases outside the gene matches: 3. Germline CDR1 reads SNHLY; CDR2 reads FYNNEI. The CDR3 loop spans 13 amino acids. The CDR3 nucleotides are TGTGCCAGCAGGGGACAGGGTGCCACTGAAGCTTTCTTT. Protein sequence: CASRGQGATEAFF.

The chain has TRBV7-8 and TRBJ2-1; 8 positions match TRBD2. The CDR3 is 15 residues long. Per germline, CDR1 SGHVS and CDR2 FQNEAQ. With 1 base clipped from V and 6 bases from J, the junction kept 5 bases outside the gene matches. CDR3 coding DNA: TGTGCCAGCAGCTTAGAAAGGCTAGCGGGCAATGAGCAGTTCTTC. This encodes CASSLERLAGNEQFF. The full variable domain, rest sourced from reference TRBV7-8 and TRBJ2-1, is GAGVSQSPRYKVAKRGQDVALRCDPISGHVSLFWYQQALGQGPEFLTYFQNEAQLDKSGLPSDRFFAERPEGSVSTLKIQRTQQEDSAVYLCASSLERLAGNEQFFGPGTRLTVL.

The CDR3 DNA is TGCGCCAGCAGCGCGGGGGACACCCACAATGAGCAGTTCTTC. It translates to CASSAGDTHNEQFF. This sequence joins TRBV5-1 and TRBJ2-1, with D maybe TRBD2 (7 bases). The CDR3 loop spans 14 amino acids. Trimming took off 4 bases at V and 5 bases at J, with 13 bases between the two ends. Germline V gives CDR1 SGHRS, CDR2 YFSETQ.

The chain employs TRBV2 and TRBJ2-5; unclear D gene. Germline V gene data show CDR1 as SNHLY and CDR2 as FYNNEI. V was pared by 2 bases and J by 4 bases, with 5 bases between. This CDR3 has 12 residues. The chain's CDR3 is CASSEWLETQYF. DNA of the CDR3: TGTGCCAGCAGTGAATGGCTAGAGACCCAGTACTTC.

This chain links TRBV30 with TRBJ1-1; 8 bases fit TRBD1. There are 12 residues in the CDR3. Germline V gene sequence: CDR1 GTSNPN, CDR2 SVGIG (reference sequence). V gave up 5 bases and J gave up 6 bases; unmatched junction bases: 5. Written as DNA, the CDR3 is TGTGCCTGGGGACGGACAGGGCCTGAAGCTTTCTTT. The encoded protein is CAWGRTGPEAFF.

In DNA form, the CDR3 reads TGTGCCCTAGCGGCCTACAATGAGCAGTTCTTC. Its protein product is CALAAYNEQFF. The chain is built from TRBV6-1 and TRBJ2-1; 7 bases line up with TRBD2. The J segment lost 2 bases and the V segment lost 11 bases, leaving 0 bases of the junction unmatched. Germline values: CDR1 MNHNS, CDR2 SASEGT. The CDR3 sequence is 11 residues long.

The chain joins TRBV6-1 to TRBJ1-2, with 7 positions matching TRBD1. J gave up 0 bases and V 7 bases, and 8 bases lay outside the gene matches. CDR1 and CDR2 (germline): MNHNS, SASEGT. The CDR3 spans 15 residues. CDR3 sequence (DNA): TGTGCCAGCATGATAGGGACAGAAACTAACTATGGCTACACCTTC. Translating gives CASMIGTETNYGYTF.

This sequence joins TRBV30 and TRBJ2-7, with TRBD1 matching 8 bases. The V segment lost 5 bases and the J segment 3 bases; nucleotides outside the gene matches: 9. Germline V lookup: CDR1 GTSNPN, CDR2 SVGIG (reference sequence). The CDR3 length is 14 residues. The CDR3, as DNA: TGTGCCTGGGGGGGACAGGCAAAGCTCTACGAGCAGTACTTC. This sequence encodes CAWGGQAKLYEQYF. Supplemented by reference TRBV30 and TRBJ2-7, the full variable domain reads SQTIHQWPATLVQPVGSPLSLECTVEGTSNPNLYWYRQAAGRGLQLLFYSVGIGQISSEVPQNLSASRPQDRQFILSSKKLLLSDSGFYLCAWGGQAKLYEQYFGPGTRLTVT.

This chain joins TRBV2 and TRBJ2-7; no clear D gene. Germline values: CDR1 SNHLY, CDR2 FYNNEI. With 1 base removed from V and 3 bases from J, the gap between germline ends came to 4 bases. The CDR3 sequence is 12 residues long. The CDR3 sequence: CASSEDIYEQYF. The CDR3 bases are TGTGCCAGCAGTGAAGACATCTACGAGCAGTACTTC.

This rearrangement joins TRBV30 to TRBJ2-7; D is perhaps TRBD2 (6 bases). The V gene's germline CDR1 is GTSNPN and CDR2 SVGIG (reference sequence). The CDR3 totals 14 residues. V was clipped by 3 bases and J by 7 bases, with 19 bases between them. In DNA, the CDR3 is TGTGCCTGGAGCCCCCTCGGAGGGGTTGCAGAGCAGTACTTC. Translating gives CAWSPLGGVAEQYF.

The V and J genes are TRBV5-1 and TRBJ2-1; 7 nucleotides line up with TRBD2. Germline CDR1 and CDR2: SGHRS and YFSETQ. Germline trimming cut 4 bases from V and 9 bases from J; bases unmatched to any gene: 10. CDR3 size: 14 residues. The CDR3 loop is CASSLGGFKVEQFF. The CDR3 DNA reads TGCGCCAGCAGCCTGGGAGGGTTTAAGGTTGAGCAGTTCTTC.

The V and J genes are TRBV4-1 and TRBJ1-2; 10 positions match TRBD1. This CDR3 region has 17 residues. V shed 6 bases and J 7 bases; nucleotides not matched to a gene: 17. Germline CDR1 and CDR2: MGHRA and YSYEKL. The chain's CDR3 is CASSPTGTGASLFGYTF. Written as DNA, the CDR3 is TGCGCCAGCAGTCCTACCGGGACAGGGGCTTCGCTATTTGGCTACACCTTC.

The gene calls are TRBV2 and TRBJ2-7, with TRBD1 matching over 7 bases. The V gene end was trimmed by 7 bases and the J gene end by 3 bases; junction bases not matched to a gene: 3. The CDR3 is 12 amino acids. Per the germline V gene, CDR1 is SNHLY and CDR2 is FYNNEI. The CDR3 region is CASNGQDYEQYF. DNA for the CDR3: TGTGCCAGCAACGGACAGGACTACGAGCAGTACTTC. Combining the CDR3 with reference TRBV2 and TRBJ2-7 gives the whole variable domain EPEVTQTPSHQVTQMGQEVILRCVPISNHLYFYWYRQILGQKVEFLVSFYNNEISEKSEIFDDQFSVERPDGSNFTLKIRSTKLEDSAMYFCASNGQDYEQYFGPGTRLTVT.

The V call is TRBV28, the J call TRBJ2-5; D may be TRBD2 (5 bases). The CDR3 consists of 16 residues. CDR1 is MDHEN and CDR2 is SYDVKM in the germline V gene. Trimming took off 5 bases at V and 5 bases at J, with 21 bases between the two ends. CDR3 coding DNA: TGTGCCAGCAGTCAATCGGCTGGACTCTTGGGCGAGACCCAGTACTTC. Amino acids: CASSQSAGLLGETQYF.

This chain uses TRBV7-9 with TRBJ2-1; 8 bases line up with TRBD2. The ends lost 1 base at V and 5 bases at J; junction bases unmatched: 4. CDR3 length equals 15 residues. Germline CDR1 SEHNR, CDR2 FQNEAQ (reference sequence). The CDR3: CASSLGSGTDNEQFF. As DNA, the CDR3 is TGTGCCAGCAGCTTAGGTAGCGGGACCGACAATGAGCAGTTCTTC.